This note documents a single TCR beta chain sequence. Clinical history as reported by participants underpinned cohort assignment. For recovered donors of Cohort 3, there were two negative PCRs, clearance, or symptom resolution. The data stem from a study of blood T cell repertoires in COVID-19. As for the study in general: In each case, the material was cDNA or gDNA derived from T cells, B-cell-depleted T cells, or PBMCs.

Sequencing was performed with immunoSEQ multiplex PCR; in TCRdb, only in-frame clones are kept and a portion is missing. In the table there are around 250,000 clones, 70% to 90% of which are singletons. The length of the CDR3 is 14 residues. V was cut by 6 bases and J by 7 bases, with 13 bases left in between. In germline, CDR1 is MNHEY, CDR2 SVGAGI. The gene calls are TRBV6-5 and TRBJ1-6; D perhaps matches TRBD1 (5 bases). Source material: PBMCs or T cells enriched from blood (not recorded which). The receptor was derived from a woman between 50 and 59 years old who had recovered from COVID-19. DNA for the CDR3: TGTGCCAGCAGCCAGGGTTTTGGGAATTCACCCCTCCACTTT. The encoded protein is CASSQGFGNSPLHF.